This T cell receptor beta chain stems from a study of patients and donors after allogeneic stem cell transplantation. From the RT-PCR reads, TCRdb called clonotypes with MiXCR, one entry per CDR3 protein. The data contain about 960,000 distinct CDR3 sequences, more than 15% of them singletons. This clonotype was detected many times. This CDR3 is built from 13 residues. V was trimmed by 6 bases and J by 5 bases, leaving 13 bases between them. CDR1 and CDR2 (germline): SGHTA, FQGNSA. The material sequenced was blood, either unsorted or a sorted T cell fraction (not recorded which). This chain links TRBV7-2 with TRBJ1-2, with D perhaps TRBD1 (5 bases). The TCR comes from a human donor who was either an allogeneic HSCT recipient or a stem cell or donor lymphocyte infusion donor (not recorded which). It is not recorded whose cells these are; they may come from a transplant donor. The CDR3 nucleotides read TGTGCCAGCAGTCAACGGGGCGATTATGGCTACACCTTC. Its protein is CASSQRGDYGYTF.